The 15 T cell receptor beta chains below were found in one sample sequenced in a study of PD-1 blockade in classical Hodgkin lymphoma. All patients relapsed after autologous stem cell transplantation, and brentuximab vedotin exposure varied. Assay: immunoSEQ multiplex PCR; the TCRdb copy retains only in-frame clones and omits some. The repertoire holds 100,000 to 120,000 clones, with about 89% as singletons. The sequencing here drew on peripheral blood mononuclear cells (PBMCs), taken before the second cycle of nivolumab. The receptors were gathered from a human donor with classical Hodgkin lymphoma.

This chain connects TRBV15 to TRBJ1-1; the D is unclear. CDR1 is LNHNV, CDR2 YYDKDF, per germline (reference sequence). The CDR3 is 15 amino acids. Trimming left V 0 bases short and J 0 bases short, with 8 bases between. Written as DNA, the CDR3 is TGTGCCACCAGCAGAGATAGAAGGATGAACACTGAAGCTTTCTTT. It yields the protein CATSRDRRMNTEAFF.

J is TRBJ1-2 and V is TRBV5-4; 8 bases are shared with TRBD1. Germline assignment: CDR1 SGHNT and CDR2 YYREEE (reference sequence). The CDR3 length is 14 residues. V shed 0 bases and J 2 bases; nucleotides not matched to a gene: 0. For the CDR3, the DNA is TGTGCCAGCAGCTTGGACAGGGGGAACTATGGCTACACCTTC. This encodes CASSLDRGNYGYTF.

The genes are TRBV11-2 and TRBJ1-1; maybe TRBD1 (5 bases). CDR1 and CDR2 (germline): SGHAT, FQNNGV. V was shortened by 5 bases and J by 0 bases, with 16 bases between the two germline ends. The CDR3 extends over 16 amino acids. The CDR3 DNA sequence: TGTGCCAGCAGCCCAAGGTCTGGGGGGATGAACACTGAAGCTTTCTTT. Encoded protein: CASSPRSGGMNTEAFF.

The J gene is TRBJ2-7, the V gene TRBV6-1, with D possibly TRBD1 on 5 matching bases. The CDR3 runs 15 residues. Per germline, CDR1 MNHNS and CDR2 SASEGT. Trimming removed 2 bases at V and 2 bases at J, with 13 bases between. In nucleotides, the CDR3 is TGTGCCAGCAGTGAACTTCCGGCAGGGCCCTACGAGCAGTACTTC. Protein: CASSELPAGPYEQYF.

This clone is a singleton in its sample. V is TRBV11-2 and J is TRBJ2-5, with D perhaps matching TRBD1 (6 bases). Looked up from germline, CDR1 is SGHAT and CDR2 is FQNNGV. The length of the CDR3 is 15 residues. V was trimmed by 4 bases and J by 4 bases, leaving 16 bases between them. CDR3 DNA: TGTGCCAGCAGCTCAAACAGGGCCCCCCGAGAGACCCAGTACTTC. Encoded protein: CASSSNRAPRETQYF.

J is TRBJ2-5 and V is TRBV5-1, with D perhaps given as TRBD1 or TRBD2 (5 bases each). This CDR3 has 13 amino acids. Trimming removed 4 bases from V and 1 base from J, with 8 bases in between. Germline V gives CDR1 SGHRS, CDR2 YFSETQ. The CDR3 DNA follows: TGCGCCAGCAGCCACGGGGCCCAAGAGACCCAGTACTTC. Its translation: CASSHGAQETQYF.

The chain links TRBV28 to TRBJ2-3; D ambiguous. The V gene's germline CDR1 is MDHEN and CDR2 SYDVKM. V gave up 8 bases and J gave up 4 bases, with 4 bases separating them. The CDR3 has 10 residues. CDR3 in amino acids: CASGADTQYF. CDR3 coding DNA: TGTGCCAGCGGGGCAGATACGCAGTATTTT. The full variable domain, its missing parts supplied by reference TRBV28 and TRBJ2-3, is DVKVTQSSRYLVKRTGEKVFLECVQDMDHENMFWYRQDPGLGLRLIYFSYDVKMKEKGDIPEGYSVSREKKERFSLILESASTNQTSMYLCASGADTQYFGPGTRLTVL.

The chain joins TRBV28 to TRBJ2-1, with 7 nucleotides matching TRBD2. Germline CDR1 MDHEN, CDR2 SYDVKM. V shed 2 bases, J shed 4 bases, and the junction held 5 bases outside the gene matches. The CDR3 spans 15 residues. For the CDR3, the DNA is TGTGCCAGCAGTTTAGGACTAGGAGAGTACAATGAGCAGTTCTTC. Residues: CASSLGLGEYNEQFF.

For the CDR3, the DNA is TGTGCCAGCAGTTACTCGAGGAGGGGTCTCACTGAAGCTTTCTTT. Protein sequence: CASSYSRRGLTEAFF. The chain uses TRBV6-5 and TRBJ1-1; possible D gene TRBD1, 5 bases. This CDR3 region has 15 residues. Deletions cut 0 bases from V and 4 bases from J, with 12 bases between. Germline V gene sequence: CDR1 MNHEY, CDR2 SVGAGI.

The chain carries TRBV27 and TRBJ2-4; the D gene could be TRBD1 or TRBD2 (5 bases each). The CDR3 covers 16 residues. The V end was cut by 0 bases, the J end by 5 bases, with 14 bases between. The germline gives CDR1 MNHEY, CDR2 SMNVEV (reference sequence). Written as DNA, the CDR3 is TGTGCCAGCAGTTTATCTGGGGGAAGAGGGGAAAACATTCAGTACTTC. Translating gives CASSLSGGRGENIQYF.

The V and J genes are TRBV10-2 and TRBJ2-1; 11 bases fit TRBD2. The V segment lost 7 bases and the J segment 9 bases; nucleotides outside the gene matches: 5. The CDR3 totals 13 residues. Germline values: CDR1 WSHSY, CDR2 SAAADI. The CDR3 sequence is CASTVAGGGEQFF. The DNA for the CDR3 is TGCGCCAGCACCGTAGCGGGGGGGGGTGAGCAGTTCTTC.

This chain joins TRBV15 and TRBJ1-5; the D gene is possibly TRBD1 (6 bases). Between the trimmed V and J ends, which lost 0 bases and 4 bases, there was a span of 10 bases. CDR1 is LNHNV and CDR2 is YYDKDF in the germline V gene (reference sequence). This CDR3 spans 15 amino acids. This CDR3 is CATSREAGANQPQHF. In DNA form, the CDR3 reads TGTGCCACCAGCAGAGAGGCAGGGGCGAATCAGCCCCAGCATTTT.

The chain uses TRBV27 and TRBJ2-3; possible D gene TRBD1, 6 bases. The CDR3 totals 18 residues. Trimming removed 1 base from V and 0 bases from J, with 17 bases in between. Germline V gene lookup returns CDR1 MNHEY and CDR2 SMNVEV (reference sequence). The DNA of the CDR3 is TGTGCCAGCAGTTTATTCCCCTTCTACAGGGATAGCACAGATACGCAGTATTTT. Protein product: CASSLFPFYRDSTDTQYF.

The V call is TRBV15, the J call TRBJ2-3, with 9 bases identical to TRBD1. Germline V gives CDR1 LNHNV, CDR2 YYDKDF (reference sequence). J lost 0 bases, V lost 4 bases, and 8 bases had no gene match. The CDR3 extends over 17 amino acids. CDR3 bases: TGTGCCACCAGCAACCCAAAGGGACAGGGCAGCACAGATACGCAGTATTTT. Its translation: CATSNPKGQGSTDTQYF.

This clone was detected once. CDR3 bases: TGCGCCAGCAGCTCCGGGGACTATGGCTACACCTTC. Translated, it gives CASSSGDYGYTF. J is TRBJ1-2 and V is TRBV5-1; D unclear. The germline V gene encodes CDR1 SGHRS and CDR2 YFSETQ. V was clipped by 3 bases and J by 3 bases, with 6 bases between them. The CDR3 loop spans 12 amino acids.